Each of the 9 T cell receptor beta chains below was sequenced from the same sample in a study of molecular identifiers for immune sequencing clone quantification. MiXCR, run by TCRdb on the PCR reads, gives a single entry per CDR3 protein. The repertoire holds about 70,000 distinct CDR3 sequences, with less than 20% as singletons. Sequenced material: naive CD8+ T cells from blood, with Jurkat cell RNA spiked in. The sample's subset: FACS-sorted CD8+CD4-CCR7+CD45RA+ naive T cells. Every receptor here comes from a human donor in good health. Some libraries in this study had Jurkat cell RNA spiked in.

This clonotype was counted many times. V usage is TRBV11-3 and J usage is TRBJ2-5, with TRBD2 matching over 7 bases. V lost 5 bases to trimming and J lost 0 bases; unmatched junction nucleotides: 9. The CDR3 is 16 residues long. In germline, CDR1 is SGHNT, CDR2 YENEEA. The CDR3 loop reads CASSPRVGGYQETQYF. The CDR3, as DNA: TGTGCCAGCAGCCCTCGGGTCGGGGGGTACCAAGAGACCCAGTACTTC. The full variable domain, its missing parts supplied by reference TRBV11-3 and TRBJ2-5, is EAGVVQSPRYKIIEKKQPVAFWCNPISGHNTLYWYLQNLGQGPELLIRYENEEAVDDSQLPKDRFSAERLKGVDSTLKIQPAELGDSAVYLCASSPRVGGYQETQYFGPGTRLLVL.

Regarding this clonotype: This may be a read error, as it is one base from a much larger clone. CDR3 nucleotide sequence: TGTGCCAGTAGTATAGATAAAGTACGGGTCCACGAGCAGTACTTC. Residues: CASSIDKVRVHEQYF. The rearrangement links TRBV19 to TRBJ2-7; D gene uncertain. V gave up 0 bases and J gave up 5 bases, with 14 bases separating them. CDR1 and CDR2 (germline): LNHDA, SQIVND (reference sequence). This CDR3 comprises 15 residues.

This clonotype was seen many times. This rearrangement joins TRBV7-9 to TRBJ2-7, with TRBD2 matching 13 bases. The J segment lost 9 bases and the V segment lost 4 bases, leaving 18 bases of the junction unmatched. The CDR3 length is 18 residues. Germline CDR1 reads SEHNR; CDR2 reads FQNEAQ (reference sequence). The CDR3 region is CASSSTTGLAGLDGGQYF. The CDR3 nucleotides read TGTGCCAGCAGCTCCACTACGGGACTAGCGGGACTGGATGGCGGGCAGTACTTC.

Points on this clonotype: This could be a read error, since a much larger clone is one nucleotide away. J is TRBJ2-1 and V is TRBV7-9, with TRBD2 identical over 10 bases. The germline V gene encodes CDR1 SEHNR and CDR2 FQNEAQ (reference sequence). J gave up 12 bases and V 9 bases, and 17 bases lay outside the gene matches. There are 15 residues in the CDR3. In nucleotides, the CDR3 is TGTGCCAGTCGTACCGGGACTAGCGTTTTAGGGGGGCAGTTCTTC. Amino acids: CASRTGTSVLGGQFF.

Ten or more counts support this clonotype. The chain joins TRBV27 to TRBJ1-3; 7 nucleotides match TRBD1. Per the germline V gene, CDR1 is MNHEY and CDR2 is SMNVEV (reference sequence). V dropped 3 bases and J dropped 4; count of bases not matched to a gene: 6. This CDR3 is 15 amino acids long. CDR3 residues: CASSLSTGDGNTIYF. CDR3 DNA: TGTGCCAGCAGTTTGTCAACAGGGGACGGAAACACCATATATTTT.

Of note for this clonotype: Possible read error: a much larger clone is one base away. This CDR3 fails to terminate in the conserved phenylalanine or tryptophan, so it likely reflects a read error. This chain uses TRBV28 with TRBJ2-1; TRBD2 agrees at 8 bases. Losses at the gene ends were 3 bases for V and 8 bases for J; bases not matched to a gene: 6. The CDR3 runs to 14 residues. Germline V CDR1 and CDR2: MDHEN, SYDVKM. The CDR3 sequence is CASSFGLARDEQFL. As DNA, the CDR3 is TGTGCCAGCAGTTTTGGACTAGCTCGCGATGAGCAGTTCCTC.

The rearrangement links TRBV7-9 to TRBJ2-1; D may be TRBD2 (7 bases). V was cut by 5 bases and J by 6 bases, with 17 bases left in between. The CDR3 has 15 residues. Germline V gives CDR1 SEHNR, CDR2 FQNEAQ (reference sequence). CDR3 sequence (DNA): TGTGCCAGCAGCCCGGGGGGCCTTGTGGCCAATGAGCAGTTCTTC. It translates to CASSPGGLVANEQFF.

To note about this clonotype: A much larger clone differs by one base, so this may be a read error. The chain links TRBV7-8 to TRBJ2-1; a possible D gene is TRBD2 (6 bases). The CDR3 runs 14 residues. Germline lookup yields CDR1 SGHVS and CDR2 FQNEAQ. V was cut by 5 bases and J by 8 bases, with 16 bases left in between. The CDR3 DNA sequence: TGTGCCAGCAGCCCCCGGCGGGATAGCGATGAGCAGTTCTTC. Its translation: CASSPRRDSDEQFF.

Ten or more counts support this clonotype. The gene calls are TRBV28 and TRBJ2-3, with no clear D. The CDR3 spans 13 residues. The ends were cut back, 0 bases at V and 2 bases at J, with 3 bases in the middle. The V gene's germline CDR1 is MDHEN and CDR2 SYDVKM. CDR3 protein: CASSLWYTDTQYF. CDR3 in DNA: TGTGCCAGCAGTTTATGGTACACAGATACGCAGTATTTT. The variable domain in full, with the rest retrieved from reference TRBV28 and TRBJ2-3, is DVKVTQSSRYLVKRTGEKVFLECVQDMDHENMFWYRQDPGLGLRLIYFSYDVKMKEKGDIPEGYSVSREKKERFSLILESASTNQTSMYLCASSLWYTDTQYFGPGTRLTVL.